This is a list of T cell receptor beta chains from one sample in a study of radiotherapy plus CTLA-4 blockade in lung cancer. Profiling relied on immunoSEQ multiplex PCR, and the TCRdb table lists in-frame clones only, not all of them. This table holds about 70,000 clones, approximately 79% found once. Sequenced here: peripheral blood, sampled from a patient treated with radiotherapy plus ipilimumab. These receptors all stem from a human donor with non-small cell lung cancer whose response to radiotherapy plus ipilimumab could not be evaluated. Some clones in this sample may be carry-over from other donors' samples. Both conserved end residues are trimmed from each CDR3.

j_gene | v_gene | CDR3aa
TRBJ2-1 | TRBV5-4 | ASSLAGGGYNEQF
TRBJ2-5 | TRBV7-7 | ASSRTGQETQY
TRBJ2-5 | TRBV7-8 | ASSLLGGWKTQY
TRBJ1-1 | TRBV6-6 | ASSPGSRAF
TRBJ2-5 | TRBV28 | ASKLAGGPGEQY
TRBJ2-7 | TRBV5-1 | ASSLGRGVSYEQY
TRBJ1-1 | TRBV7-2 | ASSYTGPLNTEAF
TRBJ1-4 | TRBV7-2 | ASSLTGQRLEEKLF
TRBJ1-6 | TRBV19 | ASRDSNSPLH
TRBJ2-1 | TRBV19 | ASRRGLSSYNEQF
TRBJ2-7 | TRBV2 | ASSSLMEQY
TRBJ1-2 | TRBV29-1 | SVEDKPSYGYT
TRBJ2-5 | TRBV28 | ASMWAGGTQY
TRBJ2-7 | TRBV10-3 | AISQGYEQY
TRBJ2-7 | TRBV6-5 | ASSPTGRSEQY
TRBJ1-2 | TRBV19 | ASNSDRGRGGYT
TRBJ2-5 | TRBV7-7 | ASSSGTSGETQY
TRBJ1-1 | TRBV19 | ASSTWGREGTEAF
TRBJ1-5 | TRBV6-1 | ASSSQDNSNQPQH
TRBJ1-5 | TRBV5-1 | ASSLQGEEPQH
TRBJ2-7 | TRBV5-1 | ASSLAVGQGYEQY
TRBJ1-2 | TRBV5-1 | ASSFEGTGIGYT
TRBJ2-5 | TRBV2 | ASSVVGLAGAPYQETQY
. | TRBV20-1 | SFGATYEQY
TRBJ2-3 | TRBV27 | ASRLAGALTDTQY
TRBJ2-3 | TRBV2 | ATPTGLAGGDTQY
TRBJ1-5 | TRBV6-6 | ASRPTRERQPQH
TRBJ2-4 | TRBV6-1 | ASREPGAKNIQY
TRBJ2-2 | TRBV19 | ASSIVEGGQGVVF
TRBJ1-5 | TRBV7-2 | ASSPASRGQPQH
TRBJ2-1 | TRBV6-6 | ASSPPSGGAYNEQF